Included here is one TCR beta chain sequence, with context. Its matching antigen is unknown. Additional DNA sequences in this sample encode the identical CDR3. This entry comes from a study of radiotherapy plus CTLA-4 blockade in lung cancer. At the level of the study: There were objective responses in approximately 20% of patients, and roughly 32% had disease control.

Generated by immunoSEQ multiplex PCR, the TCRdb table keeps only in-frame clones and is missing some. Altogether fewer than 70,000 clones are present, roughly 85% being singletons, with the ten largest covering more than 8.5%. Notes on the study in general: Clones of tumor-derived TCRs expanded in blood after radiotherapy plus ipilimumab. The authors reported that early blood T cell clone dynamics, with interferon-beta, best predicted response.

The CDR3 totals 14 residues. Trimming shortened V by 6 bases and J by 1 base, and 10 bases separated the two germline ends. The germline V gene has CDR1 MDHEN and CDR2 SYDVKM. This clonotype was obtained from a human donor with non-small cell lung cancer who had a complete response to radiotherapy plus ipilimumab. The rearrangement joins TRBV28 to TRBJ1-5; maybe TRBD1 (5 bases). The sample was peripheral blood, taken from a patient treated with radiotherapy plus ipilimumab. CDR3 protein: CASSLGGSNQPQHF. CDR3 DNA: TGTGCCAGCAGCCTGGGGGGAAGCAATCAGCCCCAGCATTTT.